This T cell receptor (beta chain) appears in the sequencing data of a study of T cells in tuberculosis. On the study more broadly: This South African cohort compared adolescents with or without latent tuberculosis against adults with active tuberculosis. Findings and limits, study-wide: A GMM-specific repertoire classifier reached approximately 90% accuracy, AUROC 0.90.

The assay was immunoSEQ multiplex PCR, and TCRdb's table has in-frame clones only and misses some. The data hold 44,000 or so clones, with 90% to 95% observed a single time. Remarks on this clone: Antigen unknown.

Each donor contributed 85,000 to 100,000 T cells on average, unsorted. The ends were cut back, 1 base at V and 7 bases at J, with 8 bases in the middle. The V gene's germline CDR1 is SNHLY and CDR2 FYNNEI. The CDR3 is made up of 13 amino acids. The sample taken for sequencing was PBMCs. The gene calls are TRBV2 and TRBJ2-4; D might be TRBD1 (5 bases). This sequence was found in a donor aged 10 to 29 with latent tuberculosis or without tuberculosis infection. This chain's CDR3 is CASSEGWGNIQYF. The CDR3, as DNA: TGTGCCAGCAGTGAAGGGTGGGGCAACATTCAGTACTTC.